A single sample gave rise to the 17 T cell receptor beta chains below, sequenced in a study of blood T cell repertoires in COVID-19. The repertoire was sequenced with immunoSEQ multiplex PCR; TCRdb's copy has only in-frame clones and lacks some. The sample consists of more than 250,000 clones, 70% to 90% of them appearing once. The material sequenced was PBMCs or T cells enriched from blood (not recorded which). The receptor source for this set is a woman aged 25 to 39 who had recovered from COVID-19.

The V gene is TRBV3-1 (or the pseudogene TRBV3-2), the J gene TRBJ2-5, with D possibly being TRBD2 (5 bases). Trimming removed 4 bases from V and 1 base from J, with 13 bases in between. This CDR3 has 15 residues. Germline V CDR1 and CDR2: LGHDT, YNNKEL (reference sequence). The CDR3 coding sequence is TGTGCCAGCAGCCTTCGGGGAATCAGCCAAGAGACCCAGTACTTC. It encodes CASSLRGISQETQYF.

J is TRBJ2-1 and V is TRBV11-2; 9 bases match TRBD1. CDR3 size: 19 residues. V was pared by 1 base and J by 3 bases, with 13 bases of the junction left unmatched. The germline V gene has CDR1 SGHAT and CDR2 FQNNGV. CDR3 sequence: CASSLVTGQGLLVYNEQFF. The CDR3, as DNA: TGTGCCAGCAGCTTAGTGACGGGACAGGGCTTACTAGTCTACAATGAGCAGTTCTTC.

The rearrangement joins TRBV7-8 to TRBJ1-5, with D hard to call. Germline loops: CDR1 SGHVS, CDR2 FQNEAQ. The CDR3 is 13 residues long. The germline V and J ends were trimmed by 0 bases and 4 bases, with 4 bases remaining between them. The CDR3 bases are TGTGCCAGCAGCTTAGCGCGGAATCAGCCCCAGCATTTT. Translation: CASSLARNQPQHF.

The chain carries TRBV15 and TRBJ1-1; 7 bases line up with TRBD1. The CDR3 length is 16 residues. Germline V CDR1 and CDR2: LNHNV, YYDKDF (reference sequence). The ends lost 1 base at V and 1 base at J; junction bases unmatched: 6. The CDR3 DNA follows: TGTGCCACCAGCAGAGGGCCGGGACAGCCGAACACTGAAGCTTTCTTT. Its protein is CATSRGPGQPNTEAFF.

V usage is TRBV19 and J usage is TRBJ1-5; TRBD1 agrees at 7 bases. This CDR3 contains 16 residues. Germline V lookup: CDR1 LNHDA, CDR2 SQIVND (reference sequence). V was clipped by 5 bases and J by 4 bases; unmatched bases: 11. DNA for the CDR3: TGTGCCAGTAGTGTCCGGACAGGCCTAACAAATCAGCCCCAGCATTTT. This translates into CASSVRTGLTNQPQHF.

CDR3 DNA: TGTGCCAGCAGTAAGGGGGCCCAAGAGACCCAGTACTTC. Protein sequence: CASSKGAQETQYF. The gene calls are TRBV6-5 and TRBJ2-5, with 7 bases that match TRBD1. Germline V gene lookup returns CDR1 MNHEY and CDR2 SVGAGI. The ends lost 5 bases at V and 1 base at J; junction bases unmatched: 1. This CDR3 has 13 amino acids.

This clone has only a few counts. The V gene is TRBV5-8, the J gene TRBJ1-2; maybe TRBD1 (6 bases). CDR3 length: 10 residues. Deletions cut 4 bases from V and 8 bases from J, with 6 bases between. CDR1 and CDR2 from the germline V gene are SGHTS and YDEGEE. CDR3 DNA sequence: TGTGCCAGCAGCACAGGGGGCTACACCTTC. Its protein is CASSTGGYTF.

This clone was counted between two and nine times. The rearrangement uses TRBV30 and TRBJ1-2; maybe TRBD1 (5 bases). Per germline, CDR1 GTSNPN and CDR2 SVGIG (reference sequence). V was trimmed by 4 bases and J by 5 bases, leaving 14 bases between them. This CDR3 has 13 amino acids. The CDR3 sequence: CAWNPGLSYGYTF. CDR3 DNA sequence: TGTGCCTGGAATCCGGGACTGAGTTATGGCTACACCTTC.

Here the CDR3 DNA reads TGTGCCAGCAGTGAATCACAGGCCGGGTCAAATGGCTACACCTTC. This encodes CASSESQAGSNGYTF. V usage is TRBV2 and J usage is TRBJ1-2, with D perhaps TRBD1 (5 bases). Trimming removed 2 bases at V and 6 bases at J, with 16 bases between. CDR1 SNHLY and CDR2 FYNNEI come from the germline V gene. This CDR3 has 15 amino acids.

The genes are TRBV6-4 and TRBJ1-1; D is undetermined. V gave up 4 bases and J gave up 5 bases, with 11 bases separating them. CDR1 MRHNA and CDR2 SNTAGT come from the germline V gene. The CDR3 is 13 amino acids. The CDR3 coding sequence is TGTGCCAGCAGTGTCGAATACAAGACTGAAGCTTTCTTT. This gives the protein CASSVEYKTEAFF.

The V gene is TRBV11-2, the J gene TRBJ2-7; D remains unclear. Germline V lookup: CDR1 SGHAT, CDR2 FQNNGV. The V end was cut by 3 bases, the J end by 1 base, with 13 bases between. There are 15 residues in the CDR3. CDR3 DNA sequence: TGTGCCAGCAGCTTGTACCTTGGCAGGTCCTACGAGCAGTACTTC. Amino acid sequence: CASSLYLGRSYEQYF. Full variable domain (outside the CDR3, taken from reference TRBV11-2 and TRBJ2-7): EAGVAQSPRYKIIEKRQSVAFWCNPISGHATLYWYQQILGQGPKLLIQFQNNGVVDDSQLPKDRFSAERLKGVDSTLKIQPAKLEDSAVYLCASSLYLGRSYEQYFGPGTRLTVT.

Comments on this clone: The germline gene is not matched at one end of the junction; a read error may be the cause. V is TRBV19 and J is TRBJ2-1; 7 nucleotides align to TRBD2. Germline CDR1 LNHDA, CDR2 SQIVND (reference sequence). The CDR3 is made up of 17 amino acids. The CDR3 DNA follows: TGTGCCAGTAGTATAAGGCGTGGGGTAGCCCGGGGGGATGAGGAGTTCTTC. Translation gives CASSIRRGVARGDEEFF. The whole variable domain, filled in from reference TRBV19 and TRBJ2-1, reads DGGITQSPKYLFRKEGQNVTLSCEQNLNHDAMYWYRQDPGQGLRLIYYSQIVNDFQKGDIAEGYSVSREKKESFPLTVTSAQKNPTAFYLCASSIRRGVARGDEEFFGPGTRLTVL.

The chain uses TRBV5-1 and TRBJ1-6; 8 nucleotides agree with TRBD1. The CDR3 runs to 16 residues. The junction had 9 bases not matched to a gene; V was cut back by 0 bases and J by 10 bases. CDR1 is SGHRS, CDR2 YFSETQ, per germline. The CDR3 region has the DNA TGCGCCAGCAGCTTGGATCCGGGACAGGTGGGATCACCCCTCCACTTT. Its translation is CASSLDPGQVGSPLHF.

J is TRBJ1-1 and V is TRBV11-2; the D gene is possibly TRBD1 (6 bases). Looked up from germline, CDR1 is SGHAT and CDR2 is FQNNGV. With 0 bases removed from V and 5 bases from J, the gap between germline ends came to 13 bases. The CDR3 totals 15 residues. The CDR3 loop is CASSLDWTAGTEAFF. For the CDR3, the DNA is TGTGCCAGCAGCTTAGATTGGACAGCGGGGACTGAAGCTTTCTTT.

This sequence joins TRBV7-9 and TRBJ1-2; D ambiguous. CDR1 SEHNR and CDR2 FQNEAQ come from the germline V gene (reference sequence). The CDR3 extends over 13 amino acids. V was trimmed by 1 base and J by 8 bases, leaving 11 bases between them. CDR3 amino acids: CASSLVLKEGYTF. CDR3 DNA sequence: TGTGCCAGCAGCTTAGTACTTAAAGAGGGCTACACCTTC.

V is TRBV10-2 and J is TRBJ2-3; D is unclear. V was clipped by 6 bases and J by 0 bases, with 10 bases between them. Germline CDR1 is WSHSY and CDR2 is SAAADI. The CDR3 runs to 14 residues. In DNA, the CDR3 is TGCGCCAGCAGAAGGCGGTCTAGCACAGATACGCAGTATTTT. Residues: CASRRRSSTDTQYF.

V gene TRBV2 combines with J gene TRBJ2-1, with 8 bases lining up with TRBD2. Losses at the gene ends were 4 bases for V and 6 bases for J; bases not matched to a gene: 5. From germline, CDR1 is SNHLY and CDR2 FYNNEI. The CDR3 extends over 14 amino acids. DNA for the CDR3: TGTGCCAGCAGTGCTTCTCGGGGGGGCAATGAGCAGTTCTTC. Encoded protein: CASSASRGGNEQFF.